This T cell receptor beta chain was obtained from a study of response to subunit inactivated influenza vaccine listed by TCRdb under 2018. As for the study more broadly: The study used deep quantitative T cell receptor repertoire profiling to track responses to a trivalent subunit inactivated influenza vaccine. Broader findings and caveats from the paper: The authors suggested that each seasonal influenza vaccination may recruit only a limited number of new T cells.

The library came from RT-PCR. The sequencer listed for this sample is Illumina HiSeq 2500. TCRdb took the public reads, trimmed them with fastp at Q25, ran MiXCR for clone calling and kept in-frame beta chains. Every distinct CDR3 protein forms one entry, paired with its most common genes and DNA. The sample yields roughly 570,000 distinct CDR3 sequences; 13% were counted once. The top ten clonotypes cover less than 15% of the sample. Remarks on this clonotype: It has no known antigen specificity. No clone much larger than this one lies a single base away; base qualities are absent.

The time point label on this specimen signifies: approximately 45 days after influenza vaccine administration. The CDR3 spans 14 residues, from the cysteine through the phenylalanine. Only the CDR3 DNA is retained, 42 bases long and in frame from the first base. Trimming takes 5 bases off V and 4 bases off J; junction bases not matched to a gene: 6. From a lookup of the germline V gene (reference sequence), CDR1 and CDR2 are DFQATT and SNEGSKA. This chain joins TRBV20-1 to TRBJ2-3, with TRBD1 identical over 10 junction bases. The source is a man aged 50 to 60 who received an inactivated influenza vaccine. Donor details come from another sample of the same person, matched by shared clones. Sequenced here: PBMCs from blood, sampled more than 35 days after vaccination. The nucleotides read TGCAGTGCTGACAGGGGGCATTTATCAGATACGCAGTATTTT. Translated, this gives CSADRGHLSDTQYF.